This TCR beta chain was sequenced in a study of early T cells in non-severe SARS-CoV-2 infection. For this clonotype: Its antigen is not identified.

The library protocol tagged individual cDNA molecules with unique molecular identifiers. TCRdb reprocessed the 5' RACE reads via MiXCR and lists one record per CDR3 protein. The repertoire includes 70,000 to 95,000 distinct CDR3 sequences, 11% to 15% of them detected once, and 10% to 11% sits in the top ten. CDR3 length equals 15 residues. The J segment lost 9 bases and the V segment lost 1 base, leaving 4 bases of the junction unmatched. Notes on the study in general: Matching against VDJdb likely underestimated virus-specific expansions, favoring anti-spike CD8.

Sequencing was done on a sample of whole blood. The rearrangement uses TRBV12-3 or TRBV12-4 and TRBJ1-6; 9 bases align to TRBD1. The receptor was isolated from an adult who was a healthcare worker with PCR-confirmed SARS-CoV-2 infection or an uninfected control (not recorded which). CDR3 sequence reads: CASSLGGTGTSPLHF. The CDR3 DNA reads as TGTGCCAGCAGTTTAGGAGGGACAGGGACTTCACCCCTCCACTTT.